This T cell receptor beta chain emerged from a study of monozygotic twins with inflammatory bowel disease. Comments on this clonotype: Its cognate antigen is unknown.

TCRdb re-called the 5' RACE reads and gives one entry per CDR3 protein, without DNA. This sample contains hundreds of thousands of distinct CDR3 sequences. Germline lookup yields CDR1 SEHNR and CDR2 FQNEAQ (reference sequence). The CDR3 contains 13 residues. Study findings and constraints: Neither one strong signal nor one clonotype associated with IBD was supported.

The TCR was taken from a human donor with ulcerative colitis or Crohn's disease, or a healthy co-twin of an affected twin (not recorded which). The sample comprised blood. This chain connects TRBV7-9 to TRBJ2-7; TCRdb designates TRBD1, a call that cannot be tested without DNA. CDR3 in amino acids: CASSSPGSYEQYF.